Following are 29 T cell receptor beta chains from one sample sequenced in a study of human T cells and chemical hapten exposure. Stated time point: patch test 1, 2 weeks after DPC sensitization. Stated treatment: therapeutic diphenylcyclopropenone sensitization with weekly scalp DPC. TCRdb redid the calling of the RACE reads with MiXCR, one entry per CDR3 protein. The profile shows 80,000 or so distinct CDR3 sequences, roughly 10% of them singletons. Sequencing was performed on whole blood, taken in connection with sensitization to the hapten diphenylcyclopropenone (DPC). Every receptor here comes from a woman in her forties or fifties with alopecia areata. Some clones in this sample may be carry-over from other donors' samples.

This clonotype was observed many times. The V call is TRBV20-1, the J call TRBJ1-6; the match to TRBD1 covers 9 bases. This CDR3 comprises 14 residues. The ends lost 5 bases at V and 4 bases at J; junction bases unmatched: 3. Germline CDR1 reads DFQATT; CDR2 reads SNEGSKA (reference sequence). This chain's CDR3 is CSAGTGTYNSPLHF. The CDR3 DNA reads as TGCAGTGCTGGGACAGGGACTTATAATTCACCCCTCCACTTT.

The chain uses TRBV28 and TRBJ1-2; no clear D gene. V was clipped by 0 bases and J by 8 bases, with 10 bases between them. This CDR3 contains 13 residues. The germline V gene encodes CDR1 MDHEN and CDR2 SYDVKM. CDR3 loop: CASSLWTARGYTF. The CDR3 nucleotides are TGTGCCAGCAGTTTATGGACTGCCAGGGGCTACACCTTC.

J is TRBJ1-5 and V is TRBV6-5; no reliable D call. The CDR3 spans 15 residues. Germline V gives CDR1 MNHEY, CDR2 SVGAGI. V shed 8 bases and J shed 3 bases, with 17 bases lying between them. The CDR3, as DNA: TGTGCCAGCGCCAGTGCCTTTGGGGTCAATCAGCCCCAGCATTTT. Translation: CASASAFGVNQPQHF.

V is TRBV4-1 and J is TRBJ2-1; 14 bases map to TRBD2. Germline assignment: CDR1 MGHRA and CDR2 YSYEKL. V lost 4 bases, J lost 5 bases, and 7 bases stayed unmatched. The CDR3 runs 17 residues. CDR3 DNA sequence: TGCGCCAGCAGCCCACGACCGGGACTAGCGGGGGACAATGAGCAGTTCTTC. It specifies CASSPRPGLAGDNEQFF.

This clonotype was detected a few times. This chain joins TRBV3-1 and TRBJ2-7, with 11 positions matching TRBD2. The CDR3 sequence is 15 residues long. Unmatched junction bases numbered 5, after V lost 5 bases and J lost 2 bases. Germline CDR1 reads LGHDT; CDR2 reads YNNKEL (reference sequence). Written as DNA, the CDR3 is TGTGCCAGCAGCTCCCCGGGACTAGCGGCCTACGAGCAGTACTTC. This gives the protein CASSSPGLAAYEQYF.

There are a few counts of this clonotype. The genes are TRBV6-5 and TRBJ2-1; 8 bases are shared with TRBD1. The junction had 3 bases not matched to a gene; V was cut back by 1 base and J by 4 bases. CDR1 and CDR2 (germline): MNHEY, SVGAGI. The CDR3 sequence is 15 residues long. The CDR3 loop reads CASSYYGQGYNEQFF. CDR3 nucleotide sequence: TGTGCCAGCAGTTACTACGGACAGGGTTACAATGAGCAGTTCTTC.

This clonotype was seen a few times. This chain uses TRBV18 with TRBJ1-4, with TRBD1 as a possible D gene (6 bases). Per the germline V gene, CDR1 is KGHSH and CDR2 is LQKENI. Between the trimmed V and J ends, which lost 6 bases and 3 bases, there was a span of 17 bases. CDR3 length equals 16 residues. The CDR3 loop reads CASSLRDRRPNEKLFF. The CDR3, as DNA: TGTGCCAGCTCTCTCCGCGACAGGAGACCTAATGAAAAACTGTTTTTT.

This clonotype was recorded a few times. The chain combines TRBV10-2 with TRBJ2-1; maybe TRBD2 (5 bases). Germline V lookup: CDR1 WSHSY, CDR2 SAAADI. The CDR3 loop spans 13 amino acids. The germline V and J ends were trimmed by 3 bases and 9 bases, with 12 bases remaining between them. The CDR3: CASSDYGVSEQFF. CDR3 bases: TGCGCCAGCAGTGATTACGGGGTCAGTGAGCAGTTCTTC.

This sequence joins TRBV7-3 and TRBJ1-1; D remains unclear. Trimming left V 5 bases short and J 2 bases short, with 9 bases between. The CDR3 spans 13 residues. Germline V gene sequence: CDR1 SGHTA, CDR2 FQGTGA. The CDR3 spells CASSLFGNTEAFF. CDR3 nucleotides: TGTGCCAGCAGCCTTTTCGGAAACACTGAAGCTTTCTTT.

This clonotype was found a few times. The chain links TRBV7-6 to TRBJ2-2, with TRBD1 matching 7 bases. Trimming took 7 bases from V and 1 from J; bases not matched to a gene: 12. CDR3 size: 17 residues. Germline V lookup: CDR1 SGHVS, CDR2 FNYEAQ. The CDR3 spells CASTYGADRQNTGELFF. For the CDR3, the DNA is TGTGCCAGCACCTATGGGGCGGACAGGCAGAACACCGGGGAGCTGTTTTTT.

On this clonotype itself: A read error may be the cause here, since a much bigger clone is one base away. The chain carries TRBV3-1 and TRBJ1-3; D gene ambiguous. This CDR3 has 16 amino acids. Germline values: CDR1 LGHDT, CDR2 YNNKEL (reference sequence). V lost 4 bases and J lost 3, with 16 bases in between. The CDR3 here is CASSPRMESVGNTIYF. In nucleotides, the CDR3 is TGTGCCAGCAGCCCCAGGATGGAATCAGTTGGAAACACCATATATTTT.

This clonotype was recorded a few times. This chain connects TRBV28 to TRBJ1-5; D is unresolved. V was shortened by 8 bases and J by 2 bases, with 1 base between the two germline ends. CDR3 length: 10 residues. Germline CDR1 MDHEN, CDR2 SYDVKM. CDR3 loop: CASGNQPQHF. In DNA, the CDR3 is TGTGCCAGCGGCAATCAGCCCCAGCATTTT.

This clonotype was counted ten times or more. The rearrangement uses TRBV7-6 and TRBJ2-7, with 8 bases matching TRBD2. The CDR3 runs 15 residues. Trimming removed 1 base from V and 2 bases from J; junction bases left unmatched: 4. Germline-derived CDR1 and CDR2 are SGHVS and FNYEAQ. Here the CDR3 reads CASSLEAGGTYEQYF. The CDR3 coding sequence is TGTGCCAGCAGCTTAGAGGCGGGGGGAACCTACGAGCAGTACTTC.

In its sample, this clonotype was seen many times. The genes are TRBV29-1 and TRBJ1-1; possibly TRBD1 for D (6 bases). The germline V gene encodes CDR1 SQVTM and CDR2 ANQGSEA. The CDR3 loop spans 14 amino acids. The V end was cut by 3 bases, the J end by 5 bases, with 16 bases between. Written as DNA, the CDR3 is TGCAGCGTTGAGTCACAACAGGGAGGGACTGAAGCTTTCTTT. Residues: CSVESQQGGTEAFF.

This clonotype was observed at least ten times. This chain links TRBV11-3 with TRBJ2-3; 12 bases match TRBD2. CDR1 and CDR2 from the germline V gene are SGHNT and YENEEA. This CDR3 contains 17 residues. V lost 2 bases and J lost 4; bases outside the gene matches: 7. This chain's CDR3 is CASSLSGLAGWSDTQYF. The CDR3 DNA reads as TGTGCCAGCAGCTTATCCGGACTAGCGGGGTGGTCAGATACGCAGTATTTT.

This clonotype has ten or more counts. This rearrangement joins TRBV3-1 to TRBJ2-7, with D hard to call. CDR1 and CDR2 from the germline V gene are LGHDT and YNNKEL (reference sequence). V lost 1 base, J lost 3 bases, and 4 bases lay in between. This CDR3 has 12 residues. This chain's CDR3 is CASSQVNYEQYF. As DNA, the CDR3 is TGTGCCAGCAGCCAAGTGAACTACGAGCAGTACTTC.

This clonotype was recorded a few times. The CDR3 reads CASTINRGGMNTEAFF. The CDR3 DNA follows: TGTGCCAGCACCATTAATCGAGGCGGAATGAACACTGAAGCTTTCTTT. The V call is TRBV12-3 or TRBV12-4, the J call TRBJ1-1, with D hard to call. This CDR3 spans 16 amino acids. With 7 bases removed from V and 0 bases from J, the gap between germline ends came to 18 bases.

This clonotype was picked up a small number of times. The chain joins TRBV27 to TRBJ2-3, with TRBD1 matching over 7 bases. The CDR3 runs 15 residues. J lost 2 bases, V lost 6 bases, and 8 bases had no gene match. Germline CDR1 reads MNHEY; CDR2 reads SMNVEV (reference sequence). CDR3: CASRARQGTTDTQYF. Written as DNA, the CDR3 is TGTGCCAGCAGGGCTCGACAGGGAACCACAGATACGCAGTATTTT.

This clonotype has a count of ten or more. The chain recombines TRBV28 with TRBJ2-7; D ambiguous. Germline CDR1 reads MDHEN; CDR2 reads SYDVKM. Trimming took off 10 bases at V and 6 bases at J, with 19 bases between the two ends. The CDR3 extends over 13 amino acids. CDR3 sequence reads: CATLDQPSPEQYF. DNA of the CDR3: TGTGCCACCTTAGACCAGCCCTCTCCCGAGCAGTACTTC.

This clonotype was seen repeatedly, ten times or more. This chain joins TRBV12-3 or TRBV12-4 and TRBJ1-5, with 7 nucleotides matching TRBD1. The V and J ends lost 3 bases and 2 bases, in that order; junction bases with no gene match: 7. This CDR3 comprises 16 residues. CDR3 nucleotide sequence: TGTGCCAGCAGTTTTGGTCCTGGGACAGGCAATCAGCCCCAGCATTTT. It encodes CASSFGPGTGNQPQHF.

This clonotype has ten or more counts. The CDR3 loop is CASTLLGEVNEQFF. The DNA for the CDR3 is TGTGCCAGCACCCTCCTCGGGGAGGTCAATGAGCAGTTCTTC. The chain uses TRBV6-2 or TRBV6-3 and TRBJ2-1, with D possibly matching TRBD2 (6 bases). The CDR3 loop spans 14 amino acids. Trimming pared 7 bases from V and 6 bases from J, leaving 16 bases between. Germline assignment: CDR1 MNHEY and CDR2 SVGEGT.

This clonotype occurred many times. The V call is TRBV5-1, the J call TRBJ1-1; D uncertain. Per germline, CDR1 SGHRS and CDR2 YFSETQ. The length of the CDR3 is 15 residues. Trimming stripped 5 bases from V and 0 bases from J, with 14 bases between. The CDR3: CASRQGNKLNTEAFF. CDR3 in DNA: TGCGCCAGCAGACAAGGAAACAAACTGAACACTGAAGCTTTCTTT.

This clonotype was found a few times. The chain employs TRBV18 and TRBJ1-1; perhaps TRBD1 as D (5 bases). There are 14 residues in the CDR3. V was shortened by 6 bases and J by 1 base, with 12 bases between the two germline ends. Germline values: CDR1 KGHSH, CDR2 LQKENI. The CDR3 bases are TGTGCCAGCTCCTCCGGGACGTCGAACACTGAAGCTTTCTTT. It encodes CASSSGTSNTEAFF.

This clonotype appeared many times. This sequence joins TRBV14 and TRBJ2-3; no reliable D call. Trimming shortened V by 1 base and J by 9 bases, and 14 bases separated the two germline ends. The CDR3 loop spans 14 amino acids. CDR1 is SGHDN and CDR2 is FVKESK in the germline V gene. The CDR3 DNA reads TGTGCCAGCAGCCAAGCCGGAGTCCTCTTGACGCAGTATTTT. Translation gives CASSQAGVLLTQYF.

V gene TRBV10-3 combines with J gene TRBJ2-7, with 9 bases matching TRBD1. Germline loops: CDR1 ENHRY, CDR2 SYGVKD. The CDR3 is 12 amino acids. With V trimmed by 8 bases and J by 5 bases, 4 bases remained unmatched. CDR3 sequence: CAIRDRENEQYF. The CDR3 nucleotides are TGTGCCATCCGGGACAGGGAAAACGAGCAGTACTTC.

In its sample, this clonotype was seen many times. The rearrangement uses TRBV27 and TRBJ2-5; D possibly corresponds to TRBD2 (5 bases). Trimming left V 5 bases short and J 12 bases short, with 16 bases between. CDR3 length equals 12 residues. Per germline, CDR1 MNHEY and CDR2 SMNVEV (reference sequence). The CDR3 DNA follows: TGTGCCAGCAGTACACTAGGGTTAGAAAAGTACTTC. Protein sequence: CASSTLGLEKYF.

This chain links TRBV5-6 with TRBJ1-6; D remains ambiguous. V shed 0 bases and J shed 1 base, with 17 bases lying between them. The CDR3 is made up of 19 amino acids. Germline lookup yields CDR1 SGHDT and CDR2 YYEEEE. CDR3 sequence reads: CASSLGPYRFQSYNSPLHF. The CDR3 DNA is TGTGCCAGCAGCTTGGGTCCGTATAGGTTCCAATCCTATAATTCACCCCTCCACTTT. Complete variable domain (other parts from reference TRBV5-6 and TRBJ1-6): DAGVTQSPTHLIKTRGQQVTLRCSPKSGHDTVSWYQQALGQGPQFIFQYYEEEERQRGNFPDRFSGHQFPNYSSELNVNALLLGDSALYLCASSLGPYRFQSYNSPLHFGNGTRLTVT.

This clonotype was found many times. The CDR3 here is CASSQELPVTYEQYF. The CDR3 DNA sequence: TGTGCCAGCAGCCAAGAACTACCGGTTACCTACGAGCAGTACTTC. The gene calls are TRBV3-1 and TRBJ2-7; no clear D. This CDR3 contains 15 residues. Germline assignment: CDR1 LGHDT and CDR2 YNNKEL (reference sequence). Deletions cut 0 bases from V and 2 bases from J, with 11 bases between.

The rearrangement uses TRBV5-1 and TRBJ2-3; 10 bases agree with TRBD1. The CDR3 has 15 amino acids. J was trimmed by 1 base and V by 4 bases; bases with no gene match: 3. Germline CDR1 reads SGHRS; CDR2 reads YFSETQ. Written as DNA, the CDR3 is TGCGCCAGCAGCAACGGGACAGGGGGCACAGATACGCAGTATTTT. Translation: CASSNGTGGTDTQYF.